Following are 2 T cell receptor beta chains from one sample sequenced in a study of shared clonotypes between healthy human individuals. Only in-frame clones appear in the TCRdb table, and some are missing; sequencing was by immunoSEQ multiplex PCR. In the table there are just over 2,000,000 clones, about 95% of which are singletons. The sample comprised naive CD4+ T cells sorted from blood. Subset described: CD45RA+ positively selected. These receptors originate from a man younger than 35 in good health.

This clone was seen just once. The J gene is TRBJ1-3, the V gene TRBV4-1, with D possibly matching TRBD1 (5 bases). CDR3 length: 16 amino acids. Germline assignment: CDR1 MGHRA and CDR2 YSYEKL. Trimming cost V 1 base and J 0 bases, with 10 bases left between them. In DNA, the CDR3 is TGCGCCAGCAGCCAAGGGGACGAGACCTCTGGAAACACCATATATTTT. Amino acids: CASSQGDETSGNTIYF.

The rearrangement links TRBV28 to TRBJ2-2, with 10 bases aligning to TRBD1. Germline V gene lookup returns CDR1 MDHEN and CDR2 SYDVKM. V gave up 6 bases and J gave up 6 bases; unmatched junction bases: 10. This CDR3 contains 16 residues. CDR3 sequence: CASRPAGTGVAGELFF. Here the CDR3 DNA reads TGTGCCAGCAGACCTGCCGGGACAGGGGTGGCCGGGGAGCTGTTTTTT.